The 17 T cell receptor beta chains given below trace back to one sample, sequenced in a study of blood T cell repertoires in COVID-19. Assay: immunoSEQ multiplex PCR; the TCRdb copy retains only in-frame clones and omits some. The top ten hold less than 30% of the sample, which has over 55,000 clones, approximately 85% seen once. Material: peripheral blood. The receptor source for this set is a man aged 45-65 years with acute or convalescent COVID-19.

The rearrangement joins TRBV5-1 to TRBJ2-7, with D tentatively TRBD1 (6 bases). The CDR3 contains 17 residues. Per germline, CDR1 SGHRS and CDR2 YFSETQ. Trimming pared 0 bases from V and 3 bases from J, leaving 19 bases between. The CDR3 DNA reads TGCGCCAGCAGCTTGGCCGGGGCAGGGGTTGGGGGCTACGAGCAGTACTTC. The encoded protein is CASSLAGAGVGGYEQYF.

The rearrangement uses TRBV3-1 (or the pseudogene TRBV3-2) and TRBJ1-3, with D uncertain. CDR1 LGHDT and CDR2 YNNKEL come from the germline V gene (reference sequence). The CDR3 runs 16 residues. V was clipped by 0 bases and J by 3 bases, with 12 bases between them. CDR3 in DNA: TGTGCCAGCAGCCAAGAAAGCGCGGGAATTGGAAACACCATATATTTT. Protein sequence: CASSQESAGIGNTIYF.

The V and J genes are TRBV5-5 and TRBJ2-7; D unclear. The germline gives CDR1 SGHKS, CDR2 YYEKEE (reference sequence). Between the trimmed V and J ends, which lost 2 bases and 0 bases, there was a span of 12 bases. CDR3 length: 15 amino acids. CDR3 residues: CASSFLGSPSYEQYF. CDR3 in DNA: TGTGCCAGCAGCTTCCTAGGAAGTCCCTCCTACGAGCAGTACTTC.

The chain carries TRBV5-1 and TRBJ2-1; TRBD2 is a possible D gene (5 bases). Germline assignment: CDR1 SGHRS and CDR2 YFSETQ. CDR3 length: 17 residues. V was clipped by 4 bases and J by 0 bases, with 17 bases between them. DNA for the CDR3: TGCGCCAGCAGCCCCACATGGCCGGGGAGCTCCTACAATGAGCAGTTCTTC. It translates to CASSPTWPGSSYNEQFF.

This chain joins TRBV11-2 and TRBJ1-2; D remains unclear. CDR3 length: 9 residues. Germline lookup yields CDR1 SGHAT and CDR2 FQNNGV. V lost 8 bases, J lost 8 bases, and 6 bases lay in between. CDR3 bases: TGTGCCAGCGGAGGCGGCTACACCTTC. It encodes CASGGGYTF.

The rearrangement joins TRBV9 to TRBJ2-5, with 7 bases identical to TRBD2. Germline assignment: CDR1 SGDLS and CDR2 YYNGEE. The CDR3 is 14 amino acids. V gave up 2 bases and J gave up 5 bases; unmatched junction bases: 6. The CDR3 here is CASSVSGAGETQYF. DNA of the CDR3: TGTGCCAGCAGCGTGAGCGGGGCAGGGGAGACCCAGTACTTC.

The chain couples TRBV15 to TRBJ2-3; 10 bases fit TRBD1. The CDR3 spans 14 residues. Per germline, CDR1 LNHNV and CDR2 YYDKDF (reference sequence). V trimming: 4 bases; J trimming: 7 bases; junction bases outside the gene matches: 5. CDR3 coding DNA: TGTGCCACCAGCATTGACAGGGGGCTTTATACGCAGTATTTT. Translation: CATSIDRGLYTQYF.

The chain employs TRBV29-1 and TRBJ1-2; 7 bases agree with TRBD1. This CDR3 contains 13 residues. The germline V gene encodes CDR1 SQVTM and CDR2 ANQGSEA. With 5 bases clipped from V and 2 bases from J, the junction kept 5 bases outside the gene matches. The CDR3 region has the DNA TGCAGCGTTAGAGAACAGGGGAACTATGGCTACACCTTC. This encodes CSVREQGNYGYTF.

The chain carries TRBV27 and TRBJ2-1; maybe TRBD2 (7 bases). The CDR3 extends over 15 amino acids. Trimming removed 6 bases at V and 7 bases at J, with 19 bases between. Germline V gene data show CDR1 as MNHEY and CDR2 as SMNVEV (reference sequence). The CDR3 spells CASSPSRGAGNEQFF. As DNA, the CDR3 is TGTGCCAGCAGCCCCTCCCGGGGGGCCGGGAATGAGCAGTTCTTC.

The chain employs TRBV15 and TRBJ1-3; weak D call: TRBD1 (5 bases). From germline, CDR1 is LNHNV and CDR2 YYDKDF (reference sequence). The V gene lost 0 bases and the J gene lost 2 bases, with 8 bases spanning the gap. The CDR3 length is 15 residues. The CDR3 is CATSREGGTGNTIYF. CDR3 DNA sequence: TGTGCCACCAGCAGAGAGGGGGGAACTGGAAACACCATATATTTT. Supplemented by reference TRBV15 and TRBJ1-3, the full variable domain reads DAMVIQNPRYQVTQFGKPVTLSCSQTLNHNVMYWYQQKSSQAPKLLFHYYDKDFNNEADTPDNFQSRRPNTSFCFLDIRSPGLGDTAMYLCATSREGGTGNTIYFGEGSWLTVV.

The genes are TRBV5-1 and TRBJ2-3; D is perhaps TRBD1 (5 bases). There are 13 residues in the CDR3. With 2 bases removed from V and 14 bases from J, the gap between germline ends came to 18 bases. Per the germline V gene, CDR1 is SGHRS and CDR2 is YFSETQ. This CDR3 is CASSLQTEPNLYF. The CDR3 nucleotides read TGCGCCAGCAGCTTACAGACAGAGCCGAATTTGTATTTT. The entire variable domain, with the rest obtained from reference TRBV5-1 and TRBJ2-3, is as follows: KAGVTQTPRYLIKTRGQQVTLSCSPISGHRSVSWYQQTPGQGLQFLFEYFSETQRNKGNFPGRFSGRQFSNSRSEMNVSTLELGDSALYLCASSLQTEPNLYFGPGTRLTVL.

V and J are TRBV5-1 and TRBJ1-1; weak D call: TRBD1 (5 bases). This CDR3 is 17 amino acids long. V was clipped by 5 bases and J by 4 bases, with 24 bases between them. The germline V gene has CDR1 SGHRS and CDR2 YFSETQ. The DNA of the CDR3 is TGCGCCAGCAGAAGTACAGGCGGATCTTGGGTTAGCACTGAAGCTTTCTTT. Translated, it gives CASRSTGGSWVSTEAFF.

V gene TRBV5-4 combines with J gene TRBJ2-2; TRBD1 might be the D (5 bases). V gave up 0 bases and J gave up 2 bases, with 11 bases separating them. The CDR3 is 16 amino acids. The V gene's germline CDR1 is SGHNT and CDR2 YYREEE (reference sequence). The CDR3 here is CASSLVKGSNTGELFF. The CDR3, as DNA: TGTGCCAGCAGCTTGGTTAAGGGGTCCAACACCGGGGAGCTGTTTTTT.

The V gene is TRBV11-2, the J gene TRBJ2-2; TRBD2 agrees at 10 bases. The CDR3 length is 17 residues. V gave up 4 bases and J gave up 7 bases; unmatched junction bases: 12. CDR1 is SGHAT and CDR2 is FQNNGV in the germline V gene. The CDR3 DNA follows: TGTGCCAGCAGCTCCCGGTCTAGCGGGGGACGGGTCGGGGAGCTGTTTTTT. Amino acid sequence: CASSSRSSGGRVGELFF.

The chain uses TRBV5-1 and TRBJ2-2; 8 positions match TRBD2. Germline trimming cut 1 base from V and 7 bases from J; bases unmatched to any gene: 12. The germline V gene encodes CDR1 SGHRS and CDR2 YFSETQ. The length of the CDR3 is 17 residues. The CDR3, as DNA: TGCGCCAGCAGCTTGACATCGGGGGGGCCGGTTGGCGGGGAGCTGTTTTTT. Amino acid sequence: CASSLTSGGPVGGELFF. Supplemented by reference TRBV5-1 and TRBJ2-2, the full variable domain reads KAGVTQTPRYLIKTRGQQVTLSCSPISGHRSVSWYQQTPGQGLQFLFEYFSETQRNKGNFPGRFSGRQFSNSRSEMNVSTLELGDSALYLCASSLTSGGPVGGELFFGEGSRLTVL.

This clone has a handful of counts. The chain recombines TRBV19 with TRBJ1-5; 8 bases line up with TRBD1. This CDR3 contains 13 residues. Trimming cost V 5 bases and J 4 bases; bases outside gene matches: 1. Germline CDR1 is LNHDA and CDR2 is SQIVND (reference sequence). The CDR3 nucleotides are TGTGCCAGTAGTGACAGGGGTAATCAGCCCCAGCATTTT. This codes for CASSDRGNQPQHF.

The CDR3 spells CASSQYGTGGSYNEQFF. In DNA, the CDR3 is TGTGCCAGCAGCCAATACGGGACAGGGGGCTCCTACAATGAGCAGTTCTTC. The V gene is TRBV7-8, the J gene TRBJ2-1; the match to TRBD1 covers 11 bases. The CDR3 is 17 amino acids. In germline, CDR1 is SGHVS, CDR2 FQNEAQ. After removal of 5 bases from V and 0 bases from J, the junction contained 6 bases not matched to a gene. Using reference TRBV7-8 and TRBJ2-1 for the parts outside the CDR3, the full variable domain is GAGVSQSPRYKVAKRGQDVALRCDPISGHVSLFWYQQALGQGPEFLTYFQNEAQLDKSGLPSDRFFAERPEGSVSTLKIQRTQQEDSAVYLCASSQYGTGGSYNEQFFGPGTRLTVL.